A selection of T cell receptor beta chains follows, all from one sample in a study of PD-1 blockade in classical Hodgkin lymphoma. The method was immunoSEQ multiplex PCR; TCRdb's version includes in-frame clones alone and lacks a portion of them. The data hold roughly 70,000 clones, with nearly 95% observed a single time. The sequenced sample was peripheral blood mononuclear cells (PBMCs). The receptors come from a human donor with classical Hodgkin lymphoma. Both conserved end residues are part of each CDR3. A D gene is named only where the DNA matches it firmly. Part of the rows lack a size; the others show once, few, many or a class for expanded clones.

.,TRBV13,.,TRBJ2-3,TGTGCCAGCAGCATCACCTACAGGGCAAGCACAGATACGCAGTATTTT,CASSITYRASTDTQYF
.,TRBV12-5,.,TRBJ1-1,TGTGCTAGTGGTTTGGTGTCGGGACTTCTCCTGGGCACTGAAGCTTTCTTT,CASGLVSGLLLGTEAFF
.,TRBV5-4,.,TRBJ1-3,TGTGCCAGCAGCTCCGGAACAGGAAACACCATATATTTT,CASSSGTGNTIYF
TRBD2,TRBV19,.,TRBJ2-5,TGTGCCAGTAGTCACACTGCCGGGACTAGACTCGCAAAGACCCAGTACTTC,CASSHTAGTRLAKTQYF
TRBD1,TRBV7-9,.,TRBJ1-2,TGTGCCAGCAGCCCGGGACAGAGCCTTTCTAACTATGGCTACACCTTC,CASSPGQSLSNYGYTF
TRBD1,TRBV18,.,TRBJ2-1,TGTGCCAGCTCACCAAGGACAGGTGGCAATGAGCAGTTCTTC,CASSPRTGGNEQFF
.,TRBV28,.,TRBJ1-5,TGTGCCAGCAGTGGACAGACCAATCAGCCCCAGCATTTT,CASSGQTNQPQHF
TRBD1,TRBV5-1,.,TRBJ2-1,TGCGCCAGCAGCCCTGGGACAGCCACCTACAATGAGCAGTTCTTC,CASSPGTATYNEQFF
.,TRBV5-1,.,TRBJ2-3,TGCGCCAGCAGCTACGACACAGATACGCAGTATTTT,CASSYDTDTQYF
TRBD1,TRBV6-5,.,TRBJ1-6,TGTGCCAGCAGTTTAGGGACAGATTATAATTCACCCCTCCACTTT,CASSLGTDYNSPLHF
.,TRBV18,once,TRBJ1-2,TGTGCCAGCTCACCCAACCAGGCTGGCTACACCTTC,CASSPNQAGYTF
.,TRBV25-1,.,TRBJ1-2,TGTGCCAGCAGTGAATATGGAGGGAATTATGGCTACACCTTC,CASSEYGGNYGYTF
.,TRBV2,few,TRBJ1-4,TGTGCCAGCCGTGGGGGGGTGGATGAAAAACTGTTTTTT,CASRGGVDEKLFF
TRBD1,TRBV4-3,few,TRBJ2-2,TGCGCCAGCAGCCAAGATCAGACAGGGGGCACCGGGGAGCTGTTTTTT,CASSQDQTGGTGELFF
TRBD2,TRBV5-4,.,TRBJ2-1,TGTGCCAGCAGCTTGCGGGGGGAAGGTTACAATGAGCAGTTCTTC,CASSLRGEGYNEQFF
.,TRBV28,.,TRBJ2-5,TGTGCCAGCAGTTCGATGGGACTCCAAGAGACCCAGTACTTC,CASSSMGLQETQYF
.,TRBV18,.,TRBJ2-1,TGTGCCAGCTCACCACAACTCGTTAACTACAATGAGCAGTTCTTC,CASSPQLVNYNEQFF
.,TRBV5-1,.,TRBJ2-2,TGCGCCAGCAGCTTGTTGGGCTTGGCGAACACCGGGGAGCTGTTTTTT,CASSLLGLANTGELFF
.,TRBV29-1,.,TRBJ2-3,TGCAGCGTTGACGGGGGTGCGGATACGCAGTATTTT,CSVDGGADTQYF
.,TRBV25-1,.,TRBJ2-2,TGTGCCAGCAGTGAATATGCGTTGCGAAGTGAACACCGGGGAGCTGTTTTT,CASSEYALRSEHRGAVF
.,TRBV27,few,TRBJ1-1,TGTGCCAGCTTTGGGGGCAAAATGAACACTGAAGCTTTCTTT,CASFGGKMNTEAFF
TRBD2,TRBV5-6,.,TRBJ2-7,TGTGCCAGCAGCTTGGAGAAAACGCCTAGCGGCAGACACTCCTACGAGCAGTACTTC,CASSLEKTPSGRHSYEQYF
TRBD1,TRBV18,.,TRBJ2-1,TGTGCCAGCTCACGCTCCCCTGCAGACAGGGGCAATGAGCAGTTCTTC,CASSRSPADRGNEQFF
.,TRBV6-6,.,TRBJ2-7,TGTGCCAGCAGTTACTCCCACGGAAGGTACGAGCAGTACTTC,CASSYSHGRYEQYF
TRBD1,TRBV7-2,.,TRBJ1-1,TGTGCCAGCAGCATACAGGGGCGCACTAAAGCTTTCTTT,CASSIQGRTKAFF
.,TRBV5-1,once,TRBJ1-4,TGCGCCAGCAGCTTGGAGGGACCAACTAATGAAAAACTGTTTTTT,CASSLEGPTNEKLFF
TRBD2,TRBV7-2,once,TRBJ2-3,TGTGCCAGCAGCGCGGGACTAGTTAATCCAGATACGCAGTATTTT,CASSAGLVNPDTQYF
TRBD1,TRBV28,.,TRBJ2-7,TGTGCCAGCAGGCGGACAGGGGTCTACGAGCAGTACTTC,CASRRTGVYEQYF
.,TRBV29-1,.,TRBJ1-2,TGCAGCGTCGAGATACCGCCTAAAGACAGTATTAACTATGGCTACACCTTC,CSVEIPPKDSINYGYTF
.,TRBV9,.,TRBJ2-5,TGTGCCAGCAGCGTAGCACAGGGAGGACCCGAGACCCAGTACTTC,CASSVAQGGPETQYF
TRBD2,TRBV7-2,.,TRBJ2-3,TGTGCCAGCAGCCTCCTGGGACTAGCGGGAGTACCTAGCACAGATACGCAGTATTTT,CASSLLGLAGVPSTDTQYF
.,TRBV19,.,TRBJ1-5,TGTGCCAGTAGTGTCCGGAGCAATCAGCCCCAGCATTTT,CASSVRSNQPQHF
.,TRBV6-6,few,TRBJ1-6,TGTGCCAGCAGTTACGGAGGGCTAAAATCACCCCTCCACTTT,CASSYGGLKSPLHF
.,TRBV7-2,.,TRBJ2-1,TGTGCCAGCAGCTTAGGGCGACCCAATGAGCAGTTCTTC,CASSLGRPNEQFF
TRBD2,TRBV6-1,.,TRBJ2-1,TGTGCCAGCAGGGCCAGCGGGGGGTCGTACAATGAGCAGTTCTTC,CASRASGGSYNEQFF
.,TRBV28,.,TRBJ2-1,TGTGCCAGCAGTCTCCTCCACAATGAGCAGTTCTTC,CASSLLHNEQFF